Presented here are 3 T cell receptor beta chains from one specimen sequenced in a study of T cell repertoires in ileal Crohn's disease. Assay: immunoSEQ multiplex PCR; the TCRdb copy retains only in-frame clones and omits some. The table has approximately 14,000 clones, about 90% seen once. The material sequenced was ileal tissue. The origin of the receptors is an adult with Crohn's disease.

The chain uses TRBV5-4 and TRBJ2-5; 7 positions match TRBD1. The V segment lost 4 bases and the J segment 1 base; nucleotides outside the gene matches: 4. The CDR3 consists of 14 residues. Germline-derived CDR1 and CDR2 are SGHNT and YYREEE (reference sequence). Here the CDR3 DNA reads TGTGCCAGCAGCGTGGACAGGATCCAAGAGACCCAGTACTTC. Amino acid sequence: CASSVDRIQETQYF.

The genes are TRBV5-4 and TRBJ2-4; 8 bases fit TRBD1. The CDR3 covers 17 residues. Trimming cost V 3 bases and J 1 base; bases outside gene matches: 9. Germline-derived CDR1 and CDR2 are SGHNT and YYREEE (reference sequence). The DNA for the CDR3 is TGTGCCAGCAGCTCATCTCAGGGGGCACGTGCCAAAAACATTCAGTACTTC. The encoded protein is CASSSSQGARAKNIQYF.

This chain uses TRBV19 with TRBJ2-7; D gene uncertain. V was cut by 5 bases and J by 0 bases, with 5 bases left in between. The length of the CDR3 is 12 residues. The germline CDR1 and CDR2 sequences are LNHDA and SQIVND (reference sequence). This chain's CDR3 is CASSAGSYEQYF. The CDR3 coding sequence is TGTGCCAGTAGTGCAGGCTCCTACGAGCAGTACTTC. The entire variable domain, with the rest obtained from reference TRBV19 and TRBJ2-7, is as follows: DGGITQSPKYLFRKEGQNVTLSCEQNLNHDAMYWYRQDPGQGLRLIYYSQIVNDFQKGDIAEGYSVSREKKESFPLTVTSAQKNPTAFYLCASSAGSYEQYFGPGTRLTVT.